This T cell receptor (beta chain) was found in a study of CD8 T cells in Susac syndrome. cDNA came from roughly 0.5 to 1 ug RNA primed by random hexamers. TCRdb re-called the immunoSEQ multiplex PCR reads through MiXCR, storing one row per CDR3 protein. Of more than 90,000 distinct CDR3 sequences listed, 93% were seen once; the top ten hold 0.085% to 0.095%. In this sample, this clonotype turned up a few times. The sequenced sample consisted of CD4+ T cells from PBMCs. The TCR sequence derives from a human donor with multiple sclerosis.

CDR3 in DNA: TGTGCCAGCAGTTTACAAGATACGCAGTATTTT. It yields the protein CASSLQDTQYF. V gene TRBV12-3 or TRBV12-4 combines with J gene TRBJ2-3; D is unresolved. This CDR3 comprises 11 residues. V dropped 2 bases and J dropped 5 bases, with 2 bases sitting between them.